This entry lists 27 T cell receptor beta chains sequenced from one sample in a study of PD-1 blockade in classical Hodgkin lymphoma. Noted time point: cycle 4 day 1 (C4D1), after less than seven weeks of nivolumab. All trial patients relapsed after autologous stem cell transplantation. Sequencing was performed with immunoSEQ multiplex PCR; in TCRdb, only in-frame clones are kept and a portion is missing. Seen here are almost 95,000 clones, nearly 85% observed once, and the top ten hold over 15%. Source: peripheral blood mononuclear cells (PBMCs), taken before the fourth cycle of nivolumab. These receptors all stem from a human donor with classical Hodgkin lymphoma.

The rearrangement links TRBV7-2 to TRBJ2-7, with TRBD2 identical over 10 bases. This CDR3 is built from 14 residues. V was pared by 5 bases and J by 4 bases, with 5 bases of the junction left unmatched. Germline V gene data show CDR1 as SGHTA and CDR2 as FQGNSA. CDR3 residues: CASSILSGGYEQYF. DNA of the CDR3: TGTGCCAGCAGCATACTTAGCGGGGGGTACGAGCAGTACTTC.

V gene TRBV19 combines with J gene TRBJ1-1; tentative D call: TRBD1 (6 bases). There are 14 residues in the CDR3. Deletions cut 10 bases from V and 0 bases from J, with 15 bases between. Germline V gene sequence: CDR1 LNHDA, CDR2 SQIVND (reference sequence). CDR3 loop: CATQQGSVNTEAFF. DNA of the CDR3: TGTGCCACTCAACAGGGCAGCGTGAACACTGAAGCTTTCTTT.

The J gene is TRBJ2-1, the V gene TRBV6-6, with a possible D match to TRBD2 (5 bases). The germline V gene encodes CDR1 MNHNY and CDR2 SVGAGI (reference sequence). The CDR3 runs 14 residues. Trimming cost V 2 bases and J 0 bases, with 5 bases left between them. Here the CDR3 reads CASSYSGSYNEQFF. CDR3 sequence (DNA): TGTGCCAGCAGTTACAGCGGCTCCTACAATGAGCAGTTCTTC.

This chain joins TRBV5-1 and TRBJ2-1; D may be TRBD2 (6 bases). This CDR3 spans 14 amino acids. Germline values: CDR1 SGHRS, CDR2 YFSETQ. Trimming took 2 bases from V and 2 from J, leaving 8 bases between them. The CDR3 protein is CASSFSGTYNEQFF. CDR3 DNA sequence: TGCGCCAGCAGCTTTAGCGGAACCTACAATGAGCAGTTCTTC.

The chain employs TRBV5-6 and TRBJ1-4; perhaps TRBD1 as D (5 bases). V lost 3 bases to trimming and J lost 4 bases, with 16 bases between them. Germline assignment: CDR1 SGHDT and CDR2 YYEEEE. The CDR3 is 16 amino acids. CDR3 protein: CASSSTPGRNNEKLFF. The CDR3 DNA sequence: TGTGCCAGCAGCTCTACCCCGGGACGGAATAATGAAAAACTGTTTTTT.

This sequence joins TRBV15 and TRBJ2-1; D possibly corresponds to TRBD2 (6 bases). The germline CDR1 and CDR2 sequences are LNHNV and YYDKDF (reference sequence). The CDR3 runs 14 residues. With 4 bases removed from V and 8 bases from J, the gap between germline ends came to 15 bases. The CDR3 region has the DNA TGTGCCACCAGCACGGGACTCGCCGCACATGAGCAGTTCTTC. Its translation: CATSTGLAAHEQFF.

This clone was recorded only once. Written as DNA, the CDR3 is TGTGCCAGCAGCTTAGGGGGACAGAACACAGATACGCAGTATTTT. Translating it yields CASSLGGQNTDTQYF. The gene calls are TRBV7-2 and TRBJ2-3; 7 bases fit TRBD1. V was pared by 1 base and J by 2 bases, with 3 bases of the junction left unmatched. This CDR3 comprises 15 residues. The germline gives CDR1 SGHTA, CDR2 FQGNSA.

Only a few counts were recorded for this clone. The CDR3: CASTLGPNYGYTF. In DNA, the CDR3 is TGTGCCAGTACCTTGGGCCCTAACTATGGCTACACCTTC. The gene calls are TRBV19 and TRBJ1-2; D gene unclear. The CDR3 is made up of 13 amino acids. V lost 7 bases, J lost 0 bases, and 9 bases lay in between. Germline values: CDR1 LNHDA, CDR2 SQIVND (reference sequence).

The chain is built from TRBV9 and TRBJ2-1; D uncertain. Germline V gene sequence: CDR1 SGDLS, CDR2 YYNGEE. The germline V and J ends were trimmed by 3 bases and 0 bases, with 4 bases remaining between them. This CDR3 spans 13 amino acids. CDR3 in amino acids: CASSGSSYNEQFF. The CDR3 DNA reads TGTGCCAGCAGCGGGAGCTCCTACAATGAGCAGTTCTTC.

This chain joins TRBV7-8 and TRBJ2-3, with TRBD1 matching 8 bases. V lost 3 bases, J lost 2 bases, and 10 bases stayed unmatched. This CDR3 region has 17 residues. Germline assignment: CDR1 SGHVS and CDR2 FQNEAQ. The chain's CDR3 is CASSLTTGASHTDTQYF. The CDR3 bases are TGTGCCAGCAGCTTGACGACAGGGGCGAGCCACACAGATACGCAGTATTTT.

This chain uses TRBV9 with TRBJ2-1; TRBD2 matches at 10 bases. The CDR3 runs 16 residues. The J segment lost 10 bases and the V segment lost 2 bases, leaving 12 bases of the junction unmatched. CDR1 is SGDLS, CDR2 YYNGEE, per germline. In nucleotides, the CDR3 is TGTGCCAGCAGCGTGGTACCTAGCGGGAGCCCATGGGAGCAGTTCTTC. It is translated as CASSVVPSGSPWEQFF. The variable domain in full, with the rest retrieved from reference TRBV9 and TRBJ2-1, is DSGVTQTPKHLITATGQRVTLRCSPRSGDLSVYWYQQSLDQGLQFLIQYYNGEERAKGNILERFSAQQFPDLHSELNLSSLELGDSALYFCASSVVPSGSPWEQFFGPGTRLTVL.

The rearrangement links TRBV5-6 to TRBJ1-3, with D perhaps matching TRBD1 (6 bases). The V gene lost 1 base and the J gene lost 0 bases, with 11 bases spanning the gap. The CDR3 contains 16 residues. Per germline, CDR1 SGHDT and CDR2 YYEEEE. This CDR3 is CASSLSGANSGNTIYF. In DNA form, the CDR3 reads TGTGCCAGCAGCTTGTCAGGGGCCAACTCTGGAAACACCATATATTTT. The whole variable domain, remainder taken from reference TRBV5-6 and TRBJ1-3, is DAGVTQSPTHLIKTRGQQVTLRCSPKSGHDTVSWYQQALGQGPQFIFQYYEEEERQRGNFPDRFSGHQFPNYSSELNVNALLLGDSALYLCASSLSGANSGNTIYFGEGSWLTVV.

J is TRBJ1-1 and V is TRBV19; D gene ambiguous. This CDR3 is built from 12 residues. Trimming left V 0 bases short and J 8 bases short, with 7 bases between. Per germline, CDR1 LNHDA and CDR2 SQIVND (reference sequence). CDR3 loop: CASSIDFKEAFF. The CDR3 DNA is TGTGCCAGTAGTATAGATTTCAAGGAAGCTTTCTTT.

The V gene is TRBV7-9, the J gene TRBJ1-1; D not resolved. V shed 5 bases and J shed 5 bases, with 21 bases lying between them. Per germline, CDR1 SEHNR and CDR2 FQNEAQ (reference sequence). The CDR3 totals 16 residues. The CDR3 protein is CASSQSAVGSGTEAFF. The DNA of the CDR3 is TGTGCCAGCAGCCAATCCGCCGTTGGATCGGGGACTGAAGCTTTCTTT.

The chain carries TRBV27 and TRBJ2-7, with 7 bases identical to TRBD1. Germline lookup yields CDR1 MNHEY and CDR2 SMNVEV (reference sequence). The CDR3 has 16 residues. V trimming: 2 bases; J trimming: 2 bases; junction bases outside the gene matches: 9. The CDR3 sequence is CASSLVRTGETYEQYF. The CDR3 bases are TGTGCCAGCAGTTTAGTCCGGACAGGCGAAACCTACGAGCAGTACTTC.

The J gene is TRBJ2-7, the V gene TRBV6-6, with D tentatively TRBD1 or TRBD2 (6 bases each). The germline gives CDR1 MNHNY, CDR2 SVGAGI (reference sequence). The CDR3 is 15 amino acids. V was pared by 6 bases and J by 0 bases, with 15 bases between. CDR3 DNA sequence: TGTGCCAGCAGCCGCGGGACACCGAGCTCCTACGAGCAGTACTTC. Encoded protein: CASSRGTPSSYEQYF.

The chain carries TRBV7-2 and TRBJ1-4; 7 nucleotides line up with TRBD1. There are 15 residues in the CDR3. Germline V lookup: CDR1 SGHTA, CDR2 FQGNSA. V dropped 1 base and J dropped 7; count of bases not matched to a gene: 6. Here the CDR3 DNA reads TGTGCCAGCAGCTTAGGACAGGGTATTGGTGAAAAACTGTTTTTT. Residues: CASSLGQGIGEKLFF. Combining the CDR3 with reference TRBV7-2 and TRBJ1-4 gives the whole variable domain GAGVSQSPSNKVTEKGKDVELRCDPISGHTALYWYRQSLGQGLEFLIYFQGNSAPDKSGLPSDRFSAERTGGSVSTLTIQRTQQEDSAVYLCASSLGQGIGEKLFFGSGTQLSVL.

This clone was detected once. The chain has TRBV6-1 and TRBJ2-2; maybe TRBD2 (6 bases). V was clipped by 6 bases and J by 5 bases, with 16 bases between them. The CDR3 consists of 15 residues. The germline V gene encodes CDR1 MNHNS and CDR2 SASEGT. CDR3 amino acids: CASRPDPGRTGELFF. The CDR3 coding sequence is TGTGCCAGCAGACCGGACCCGGGGAGGACCGGGGAGCTGTTTTTT.

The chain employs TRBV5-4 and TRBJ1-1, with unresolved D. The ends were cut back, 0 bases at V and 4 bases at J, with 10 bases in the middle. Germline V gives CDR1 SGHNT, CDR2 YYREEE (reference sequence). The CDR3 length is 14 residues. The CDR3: CASSLDLDFTEAFF. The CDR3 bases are TGTGCCAGCAGCTTGGATCTGGATTTCACTGAAGCTTTCTTT.

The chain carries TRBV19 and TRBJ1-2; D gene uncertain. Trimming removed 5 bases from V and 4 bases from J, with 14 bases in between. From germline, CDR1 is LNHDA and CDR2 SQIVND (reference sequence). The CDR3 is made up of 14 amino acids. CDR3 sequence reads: CASSPPPPGYGYTF. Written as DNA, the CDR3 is TGTGCCAGTAGTCCTCCCCCGCCGGGCTATGGCTACACCTTC. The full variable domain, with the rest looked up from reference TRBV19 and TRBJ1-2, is DGGITQSPKYLFRKEGQNVTLSCEQNLNHDAMYWYRQDPGQGLRLIYYSQIVNDFQKGDIAEGYSVSREKKESFPLTVTSAQKNPTAFYLCASSPPPPGYGYTFGSGTRLTVV.

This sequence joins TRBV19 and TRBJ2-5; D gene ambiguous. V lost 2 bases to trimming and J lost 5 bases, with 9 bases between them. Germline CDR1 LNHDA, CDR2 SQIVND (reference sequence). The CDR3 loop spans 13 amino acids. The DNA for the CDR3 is TGTGCCAGTAGTATAAAAGTTAGGGAGACCCAGTACTTC. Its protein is CASSIKVRETQYF.

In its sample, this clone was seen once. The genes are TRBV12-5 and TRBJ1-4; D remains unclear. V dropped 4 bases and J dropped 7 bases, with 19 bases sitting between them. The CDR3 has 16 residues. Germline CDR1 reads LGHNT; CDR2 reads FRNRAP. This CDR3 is CASGSRTSSTIEKLFF. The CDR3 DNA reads TGTGCTAGTGGTTCCCGGACCAGTTCGACGATTGAAAAACTGTTTTTT. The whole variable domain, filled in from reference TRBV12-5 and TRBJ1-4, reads DARVTQTPRHKVTEMGQEVTMRCQPILGHNTVFWYRQTMMQGLELLAYFRNRAPLDDSGMPKDRFSAEMPDATLATLKIQPSEPRDSAVYFCASGSRTSSTIEKLFFGSGTQLSVL.

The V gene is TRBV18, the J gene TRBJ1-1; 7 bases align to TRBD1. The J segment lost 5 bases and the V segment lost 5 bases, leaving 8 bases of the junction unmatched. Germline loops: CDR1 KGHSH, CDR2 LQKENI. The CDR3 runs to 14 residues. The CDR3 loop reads CASSRRQGETEAFF. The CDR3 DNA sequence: TGTGCCAGCTCAAGGCGACAGGGAGAAACTGAAGCTTTCTTT.

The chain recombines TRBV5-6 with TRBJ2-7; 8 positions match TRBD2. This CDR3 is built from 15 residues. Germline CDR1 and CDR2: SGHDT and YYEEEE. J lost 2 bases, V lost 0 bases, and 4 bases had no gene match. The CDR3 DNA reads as TGTGCCAGCAGCTTGGAACTAGCGGACCCCTACGAGCAGTACTTC. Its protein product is CASSLELADPYEQYF. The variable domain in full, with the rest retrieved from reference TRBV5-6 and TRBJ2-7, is DAGVTQSPTHLIKTRGQQVTLRCSPKSGHDTVSWYQQALGQGPQFIFQYYEEEERQRGNFPDRFSGHQFPNYSSELNVNALLLGDSALYLCASSLELADPYEQYFGPGTRLTVT.

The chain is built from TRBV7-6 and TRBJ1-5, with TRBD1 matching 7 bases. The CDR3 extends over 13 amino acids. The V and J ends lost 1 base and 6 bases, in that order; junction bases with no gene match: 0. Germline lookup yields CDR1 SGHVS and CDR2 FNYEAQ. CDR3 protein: CASSLGDSQPQHF. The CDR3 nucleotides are TGTGCCAGCAGCTTAGGGGACAGTCAGCCCCAGCATTTT.

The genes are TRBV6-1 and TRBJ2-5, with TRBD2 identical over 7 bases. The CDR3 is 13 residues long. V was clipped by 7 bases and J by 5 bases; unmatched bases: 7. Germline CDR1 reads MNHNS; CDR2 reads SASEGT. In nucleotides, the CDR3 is TGTGCCAGCACCCGGCGGGGGTTTGAGACCCAGTACTTC. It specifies CASTRRGFETQYF.

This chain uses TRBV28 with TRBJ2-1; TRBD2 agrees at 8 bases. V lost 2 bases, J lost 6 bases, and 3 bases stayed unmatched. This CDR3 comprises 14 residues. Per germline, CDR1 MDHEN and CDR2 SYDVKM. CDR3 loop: CASSLAGGVNEQFF. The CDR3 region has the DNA TGTGCCAGCAGTTTAGCGGGAGGTGTCAATGAGCAGTTCTTC.